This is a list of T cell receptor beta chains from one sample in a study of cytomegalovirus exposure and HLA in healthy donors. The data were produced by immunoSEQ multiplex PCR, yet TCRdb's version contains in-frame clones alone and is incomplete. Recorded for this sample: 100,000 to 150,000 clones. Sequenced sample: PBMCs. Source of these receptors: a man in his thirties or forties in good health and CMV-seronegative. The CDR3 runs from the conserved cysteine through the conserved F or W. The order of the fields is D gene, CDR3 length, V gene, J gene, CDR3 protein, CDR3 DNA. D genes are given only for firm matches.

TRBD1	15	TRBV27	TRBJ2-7	CASSLGGQEAYEQYF	TGTGCCAGCAGTTTAGGGGGACAGGAGGCCTACGAGCAGTACTTC
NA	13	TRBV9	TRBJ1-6	CASSVEGGSPLHF	TGTGCCAGCAGCGTAGAGGGAGGCTCACCCCTCCACTTT
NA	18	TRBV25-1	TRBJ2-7	CASRGSGKVSGHPYEQYF	TGTGCCAGCAGAGGGTCCGGGAAGGTATCCGGGCATCCCTACGAGCAGTACTTC
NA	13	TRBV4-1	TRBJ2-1	CASSLGLNNEQFF	TGCGCCAGCAGCCTTGGACTCAACAATGAGCAGTTCTTC
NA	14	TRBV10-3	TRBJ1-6	CAISERRENSPLHF	TGTGCCATCAGTGAGCGAAGGGAGAATTCACCCCTCCACTTT
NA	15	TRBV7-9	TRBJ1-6	CASSPREGDYSPLHF	TGTGCCAGCAGCCCTCGAGAGGGGGATTATTCACCCCTCCACTTT
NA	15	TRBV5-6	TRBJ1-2	CASSTPFDGEGGYTF	TGTGCCAGCAGCACCCCATTTGACGGGGAAGGCGGCTACACCTTC
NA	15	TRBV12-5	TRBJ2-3	CASGLYRGGADTQYF	TGTGCTAGTGGTTTGTACCGGGGCGGGGCAGATACGCAGTATTTT
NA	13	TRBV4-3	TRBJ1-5	CASSQDRRQPQHF	TGCGCCAGCAGCCAAGATCGGAGGCAGCCCCAGCATTTT
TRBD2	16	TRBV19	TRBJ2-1	CASSTTSGGSYNEQFF	TGTGCCAGTAGTACTACTAGCGGGGGCTCCTACAATGAGCAGTTCTTC
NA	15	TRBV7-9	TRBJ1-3	CASSLDQAGGNTIYF	TGTGCCAGCAGCTTAGATCAAGCAGGGGGAAACACCATATATTTT
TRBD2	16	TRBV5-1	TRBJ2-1	CASSTTGTSEDNEQFF	TGCGCCAGCAGCACCACCGGGACTAGCGAGGACAATGAGCAGTTCTTC
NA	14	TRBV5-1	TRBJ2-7	CASSLGEVLTEQYF	TGCGCCAGCAGCTTGGGAGAGGTCCTCACCGAGCAGTACTTC
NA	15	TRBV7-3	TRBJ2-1	CASSLGRDSTNEQFF	TGTGCCAGCAGCTTAGGTCGGGACTCAACGAATGAGCAGTTCTTC
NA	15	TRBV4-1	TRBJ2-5	CASSHVTGTREIQYF	TGCGCCAGCAGCCACGTAACAGGGACCCGAGAGATCCAGTACTTC
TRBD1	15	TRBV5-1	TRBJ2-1	CASSLTGVLPNEQFF	TGCGCCAGCAGCTTGACAGGGGTTCTCCCCAATGAGCAGTTCTTC
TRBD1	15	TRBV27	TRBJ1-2	CASRDRPLPNYGYTF	TGTGCCAGCAGGGACAGGCCCTTACCAAACTATGGCTACACCTTC
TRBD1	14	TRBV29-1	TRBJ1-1	CSVEKQGSDTEAFF	TGCAGCGTTGAAAAACAGGGGTCCGACACTGAAGCTTTCTTT
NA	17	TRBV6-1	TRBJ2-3	CASSEHSGGTNTDTQYF	TGTGCCAGCAGTGAACACTCCGGGGGGACAAACACAGATACGCAGTATTTT
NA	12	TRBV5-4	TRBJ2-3	CASSTSADTQYF	TGTGCCAGCAGCACAAGCGCAGATACGCAGTATTTT
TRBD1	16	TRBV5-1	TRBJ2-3	CASSSWDRGFTDTQYF	TGCGCCAGCAGCTCCTGGGACAGGGGGTTCACAGATACGCAGTATTTT
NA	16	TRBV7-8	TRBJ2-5	CASSLSGWWARETQYF	TGTGCCAGCAGCTTAAGTGGTTGGTGGGCACGGGAGACCCAGTACTTC
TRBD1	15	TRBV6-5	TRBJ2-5	CASIPGTGRGETQYF	TGTGCCAGCATCCCCGGGACAGGGCGGGGAGAGACCCAGTACTTC
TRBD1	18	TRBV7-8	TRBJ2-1	CASGLTLVRDRSPNEQFF	TGTGCCAGCGGCTTAACGCTTGTTCGGGACAGGTCACCCAATGAGCAGTTCTTC
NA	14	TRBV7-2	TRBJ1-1	CASSRGGSRTEAFF	TGTGCCAGCAGCCGGGGGGGATCTCGGACTGAAGCTTTCTTT
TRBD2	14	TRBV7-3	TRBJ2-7	CASSPGAGAYEQYF	TGTGCCAGCAGCCCGGGAGCGGGAGCCTACGAGCAGTACTTC
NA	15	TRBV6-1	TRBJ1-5	CASSESTEFGQPQHF	TGTGCCAGCAGTGAATCGACTGAGTTCGGGCAGCCCCAGCATTTT
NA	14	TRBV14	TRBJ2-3	CASREGAGTDTQYF	TGTGCCAGCAGGGAGGGGGCAGGCACAGATACGCAGTATTTT
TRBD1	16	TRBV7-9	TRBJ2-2	CASSTRQGWNTGELFF	TGTGCCAGCAGCACTCGACAGGGGTGGAACACCGGGGAGCTGTTTTTT
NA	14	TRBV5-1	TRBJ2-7	CASRLEQGSYEQYF	TGCGCCAGCAGACTGGAGCAGGGATCCTACGAGCAGTACTTC
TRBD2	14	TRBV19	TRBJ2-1	CASSLAGGGNEQFF	TGTGCCAGTTCACTAGCGGGAGGGGGCAATGAGCAGTTCTTC
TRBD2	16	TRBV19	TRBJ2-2	CASSISGRAGTGELFF	TGTGCCAGTAGTATTAGCGGGAGGGCCGGCACCGGGGAGCTGTTTTTT
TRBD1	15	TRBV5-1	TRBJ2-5	CASSSGTGAWETQYF	TGCGCCAGCAGCTCGGGGACAGGGGCCTGGGAGACCCAGTACTTC
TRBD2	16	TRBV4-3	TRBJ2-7	CASSQLTSALLYEQYF	TGCGCCAGCAGCCAACTCACTAGCGCACTTTTGTACGAGCAGTACTTC
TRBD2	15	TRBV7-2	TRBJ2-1	CASSLVWLAGNEQFF	TGTGCCAGCAGCTTAGTTTGGCTAGCGGGCAATGAGCAGTTCTTC
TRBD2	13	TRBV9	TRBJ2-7	CASSDDPGLRQYF	TGTGCCAGCAGCGACGACCCGGGACTAAGGCAGTACTTC
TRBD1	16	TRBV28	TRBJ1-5	CASSPDRGNSNQPQHF	TGTGCCAGCAGTCCCGACAGGGGGAACAGCAATCAGCCCCAGCATTTT
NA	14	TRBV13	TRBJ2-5	CASSPEDLKETQYF	TGTGCCAGCAGCCCAGAGGACTTGAAAGAGACCCAGTACTTC
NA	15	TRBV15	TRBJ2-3	CATSRARGTSDTQYF	TGTGCCACCAGCAGAGCACGGGGAACTAGCGATACGCAGTATTTT
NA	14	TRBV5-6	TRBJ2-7	CASSLADNSYEQYF	TGTGCCAGCAGCTTGGCCGACAACTCCTACGAGCAGTACTTC
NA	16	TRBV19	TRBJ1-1	CASRYPPGHLNTEAFF	TGTGCCAGTAGATACCCTCCGGGACACTTGAACACTGAAGCTTTCTTT
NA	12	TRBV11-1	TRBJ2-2	CASSSFTGELFF	TGTGCCAGCAGCTCGTTCACCGGGGAGCTGTTTTTT
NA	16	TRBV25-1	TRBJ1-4	CASSEYPSLGYEKLFF	TGTGCCAGCAGTGAATATCCCTCTCTAGGATATGAAAAACTGTTTTTT
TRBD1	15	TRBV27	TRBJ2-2	CASRVGQGNTGELFF	TGTGCCAGCAGAGTAGGACAGGGGAACACCGGGGAGCTGTTTTTT
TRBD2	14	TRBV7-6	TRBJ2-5	CASSLGGSQETQYF	TGTGCCAGCTCTTTGGGAGGGTCTCAAGAGACCCAGTACTTC
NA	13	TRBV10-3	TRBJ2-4	CAIGETPGDIQYF	TGTGCCATCGGGGAGACTCCTGGGGACATTCAGTACTTC
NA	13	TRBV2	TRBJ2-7	CASSVVRGVEQYF	TGTGCCAGCAGTGTGGTCAGGGGAGTAGAGCAGTACTTC
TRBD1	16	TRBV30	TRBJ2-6	CAWAGTGTSGANVLTF	TGTGCCTGGGCCGGGACAGGGACATCTGGGGCCAACGTCCTGACTTTC